This TCR beta chain appears in the sequencing data of a study of T cell responses to AZD1222 COVID-19 vaccine. As regards this clone: As yet, its antigen is unknown.

Profiling relied on immunoSEQ multiplex PCR, and the TCRdb table lists in-frame clones only, not all of them. The table has roughly 200,000 clones, less than 95% seen once; the top ten hold approximately 1.5%. CDR1 and CDR2 from the germline V gene are SEHNR and FQNEAQ (reference sequence). V lost 5 bases and J lost 2; bases outside the gene matches: 6. The CDR3 contains 17 residues. Study-wide results and caveats: Among spike-specific TCRs, nearly half reportedly target unmutated variant regions. Rises in breadth and depth of Spike-specific TCRs came after two AZD1222 doses.

This chain connects TRBV7-9 to TRBJ2-2; 12 bases fit TRBD2. The clonotype comes from an adult who received the MenACWY meningococcal vaccine as a control. The sequencing used peripheral blood, collected 28 days after the second dose of the MenACWY control vaccine. In DNA form, the CDR3 reads TGTGCCAGCAGCCCAAGACTAGCGGGAGTAAACACCGGGGAGCTGTTTTTT. Translating gives CASSPRLAGVNTGELFF.